Below are 14 T cell receptor beta chains sequenced from a single sample in a study of T cells expressing NK-cell markers. TCRdb reprocessed the 5' RACE reads, with one entry per CDR3 protein and no DNA. The sample data list 200,000 to 300,000 distinct CDR3 sequences. Specimen: blood T cells: a sorted CD56 or NKG2C T cell subset, CD4+ or CD8+ T cells, or bulk PBMC T cells (not recorded which). The receptors originated from a man aged 18 to 29 in good health.

The rearrangement uses TRBV11-2 and TRBJ1-5. Germline V CDR1 and CDR2: SGHAT, FQNNGV. The CDR3 is made up of 15 amino acids. The CDR3 spells CASSEGDTVNQPQHF.

The chain joins TRBV27 to TRBJ1-2. Germline V CDR1 and CDR2: MNHEY, SMNVEV (reference sequence). This CDR3 is 13 amino acids long. CDR3: CASSSTPRVGYTF.

This chain links TRBV4-1 with TRBJ1-1; TCRdb proposes TRBD1, but this gene call is untestable without DNA. The CDR3 length is 16 residues. CDR1 MGHRA and CDR2 YSYEKL come from the germline V gene. The CDR3 protein is CASSQVGETRGAEAFF.

The genes are TRBV7-2 and TRBJ2-1; TCRdb selects TRBD1, and the lack of DNA leaves this call unchecked. This CDR3 has 13 residues. Per the germline V gene, CDR1 is SGHTA and CDR2 is FQGNSA. This CDR3 is CASSTDPPNEQFF.

This rearrangement joins TRBV7-2 to TRBJ2-3; TCRdb's D call, TRBD2, is unchecked because there is no DNA. The germline CDR1 and CDR2 sequences are SGHTA and FQGNSA. The CDR3 is 14 residues long. This CDR3 reads CASSPSGSTDTQYF.

The rearrangement links TRBV3-1 to TRBJ2-7; the TCRdb call, TRBD2, lacks DNA for checking. Germline loops: CDR1 LGHDT, CDR2 YNNKEL (reference sequence). The CDR3 has 13 amino acids. The CDR3 is CASSQAFSGEQYF.

The chain is built from TRBV7-9 and TRBJ2-3. This CDR3 has 15 residues. Per germline, CDR1 SEHNR and CDR2 FQNEAQ (reference sequence). The CDR3 spells CASSYSGSGTDTQYF. The whole variable domain, filled in from reference TRBV7-9 and TRBJ2-3, reads DTGVSQNPRHKITKRGQNVTFRCDPISEHNRLYWYRQTLGQGPEFLTYFQNEAQLEKSRLLSDRFSAERPKGSFSTLEIQRTEQGDSAMYLCASSYSGSGTDTQYFGPGTRLTVL.

The rearrangement uses TRBV12-3 or TRBV12-4 and TRBJ2-4; no DNA is available, so the TRBD1 call from TCRdb remains unchecked. This CDR3 spans 15 amino acids. CDR3 region: CASSADPYGKNIQYF.

The rearrangement links TRBV5-6 to TRBJ2-2. The CDR3 is 12 amino acids. Germline V lookup: CDR1 SGHDT, CDR2 YYEEEE. CDR3 residues: CASSFHTGELFF.

The rearrangement joins TRBV6-6 to TRBJ2-1; TCRdb lists TRBD1, though no DNA is available to test this call. The CDR3 covers 13 residues. From germline, CDR1 is MNHNY and CDR2 SVGAGI (reference sequence). The CDR3 sequence is CASSSRDANEQFF.

The chain has TRBV5-5 and TRBJ2-1; no DNA is available, so the TRBD1 call from TCRdb remains unchecked. CDR3 length equals 14 residues. The germline gives CDR1 SGHKS, CDR2 YYEKEE (reference sequence). CDR3 protein: CASSLSSGLHEQFF.

The CDR3 loop reads CAISESPDGELFF. This chain joins TRBV10-3 and TRBJ2-2. Germline V gives CDR1 ENHRY, CDR2 SYGVKD. The CDR3 is 13 residues long.

CDR3 loop: CSASLGKNYEQYF. J is TRBJ2-7 and V is TRBV20-1. CDR1 is DFQATT, CDR2 SNEGSKA, per germline (reference sequence). CDR3 length: 13 residues.

This chain links TRBV15 with TRBJ1-2; TCRdb proposes TRBD1, but this gene call is untestable without DNA. CDR3 length: 14 amino acids. Germline CDR1 reads LNHNV; CDR2 reads YYDKDF (reference sequence). The CDR3 loop is CATSSDRGINGYTF.